This TCR beta chain was documented in a study of blood T cell repertoires in COVID-19. Participants reported their clinical history, and cohort assignment relied on those reports. Here immunoSEQ multiplex PCR was the method, and the copy in TCRdb shows in-frame clones only, minus some. The sample has over 350,000 clones; approximately 90% are singletons. Trimming left V 4 bases short and J 3 bases short, with 11 bases between. This CDR3 region has 15 residues. Germline lookup yields CDR1 SGHDT and CDR2 YYEEEE. This clone occurred once. The chain uses TRBV5-6 and TRBJ1-6, with D unclear. This receptor was obtained from a woman in her 30s with acute COVID-19. The sample was PBMCs or T cells enriched from blood (not recorded which). CDR3 nucleotides: TGTGCCAGCAGCGGCGGGCTGAGCTATAATTCACCCCTCCACTTT. This codes for CASSGGLSYNSPLHF.